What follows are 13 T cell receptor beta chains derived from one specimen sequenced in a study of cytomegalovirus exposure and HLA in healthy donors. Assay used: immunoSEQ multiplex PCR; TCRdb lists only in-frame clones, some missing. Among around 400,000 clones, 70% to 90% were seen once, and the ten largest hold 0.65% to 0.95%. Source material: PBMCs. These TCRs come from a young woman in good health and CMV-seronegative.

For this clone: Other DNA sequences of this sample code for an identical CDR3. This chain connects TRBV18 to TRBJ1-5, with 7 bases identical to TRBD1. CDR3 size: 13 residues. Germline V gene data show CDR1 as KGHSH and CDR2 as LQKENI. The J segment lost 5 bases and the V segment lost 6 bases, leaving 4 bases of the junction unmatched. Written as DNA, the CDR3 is TGTGCCAGCTCCCCTACAGGGGATCAGCCCCAGCATTTT. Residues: CASSPTGDQPQHF.

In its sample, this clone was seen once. CDR3 sequence: CASSADILGRDYYGYTF. The CDR3 DNA reads as TGTGCCAGCAGCGCCGACATTCTCGGGCGGGATTACTATGGCTACACCTTC. The V gene is TRBV2, the J gene TRBJ1-2; the D is unclear. Between the trimmed V and J ends, which lost 6 bases and 3 bases, there was a span of 23 bases. Germline CDR1 and CDR2: SNHLY and FYNNEI. The CDR3 is made up of 17 amino acids.

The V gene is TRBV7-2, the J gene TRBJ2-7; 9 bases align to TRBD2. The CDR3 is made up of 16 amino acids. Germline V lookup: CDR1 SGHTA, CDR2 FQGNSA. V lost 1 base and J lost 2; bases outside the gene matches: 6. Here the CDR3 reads CASSLGVSGGTYEQYF. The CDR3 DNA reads TGTGCCAGCAGCTTAGGTGTCAGCGGGGGGACCTACGAGCAGTACTTC.

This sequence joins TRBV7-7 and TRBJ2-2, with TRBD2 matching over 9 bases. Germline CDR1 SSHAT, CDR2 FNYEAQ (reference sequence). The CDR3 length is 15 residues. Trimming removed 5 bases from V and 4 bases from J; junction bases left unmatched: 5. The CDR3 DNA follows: TGTGCCAGCAGCCGTAGCGGGAGCGCCACCGGGGAGCTGTTTTTT. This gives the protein CASSRSGSATGELFF.

In DNA, the CDR3 is TGTGCCAGCAGCTTAGATATGACAGGGATATCCTACGAGCAGTACTTC. This sequence encodes CASSLDMTGISYEQYF. The chain couples TRBV11-2 to TRBJ2-7, with 7 positions matching TRBD1. Germline values: CDR1 SGHAT, CDR2 FQNNGV. J gave up 1 base and V 0 bases, and 6 bases lay outside the gene matches. The CDR3 has 16 amino acids.

CDR3 bases: TGTGCCAGCAGCCGCGGACAGAGCTACGAGCAGTACTTC. It encodes CASSRGQSYEQYF. The chain carries TRBV11-2 and TRBJ2-7, with a tentative D call TRBD1 (6 bases). The V gene's germline CDR1 is SGHAT and CDR2 FQNNGV. The germline V and J ends were trimmed by 5 bases and 3 bases, with 11 bases remaining between them. CDR3 size: 13 residues.

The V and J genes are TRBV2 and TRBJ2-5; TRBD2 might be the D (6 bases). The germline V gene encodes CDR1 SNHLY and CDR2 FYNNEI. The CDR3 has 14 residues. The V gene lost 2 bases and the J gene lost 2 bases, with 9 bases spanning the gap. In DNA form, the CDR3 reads TGTGCCAGCAGTGAATTGGCGGGGCAAGAGACCCAGTACTTC. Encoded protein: CASSELAGQETQYF.

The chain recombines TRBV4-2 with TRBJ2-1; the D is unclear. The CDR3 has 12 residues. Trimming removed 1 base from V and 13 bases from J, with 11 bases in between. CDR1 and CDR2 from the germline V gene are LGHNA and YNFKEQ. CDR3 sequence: CASSQVGEIQFF. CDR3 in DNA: TGTGCCAGCAGCCAAGTAGGAGAAATTCAGTTCTTC.

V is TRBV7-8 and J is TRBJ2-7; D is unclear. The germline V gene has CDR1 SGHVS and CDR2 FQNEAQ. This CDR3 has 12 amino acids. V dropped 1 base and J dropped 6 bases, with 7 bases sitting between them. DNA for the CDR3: TGTGCCAGCAGCTTAGGGGCGAGCGAGCAGTACTTC. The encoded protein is CASSLGASEQYF. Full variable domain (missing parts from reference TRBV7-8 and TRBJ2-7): GAGVSQSPRYKVAKRGQDVALRCDPISGHVSLFWYQQALGQGPEFLTYFQNEAQLDKSGLPSDRFFAERPEGSVSTLKIQRTQQEDSAVYLCASSLGASEQYFGPGTRLTVT.

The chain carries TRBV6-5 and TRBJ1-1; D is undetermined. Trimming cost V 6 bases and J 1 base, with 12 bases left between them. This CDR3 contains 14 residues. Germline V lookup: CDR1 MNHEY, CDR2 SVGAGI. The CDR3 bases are TGTGCCAGCAGAAAAAGCATTGAGAACACTGAAGCTTTCTTT. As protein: CASRKSIENTEAFF.

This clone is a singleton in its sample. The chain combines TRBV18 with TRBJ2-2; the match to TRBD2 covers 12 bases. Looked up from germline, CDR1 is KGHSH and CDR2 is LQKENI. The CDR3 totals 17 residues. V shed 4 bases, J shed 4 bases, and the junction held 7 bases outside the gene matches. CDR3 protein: CASSQRLAGVITGELFF. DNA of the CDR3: TGTGCCAGCTCACAGAGACTAGCGGGGGTCATCACCGGGGAGCTGTTTTTT.

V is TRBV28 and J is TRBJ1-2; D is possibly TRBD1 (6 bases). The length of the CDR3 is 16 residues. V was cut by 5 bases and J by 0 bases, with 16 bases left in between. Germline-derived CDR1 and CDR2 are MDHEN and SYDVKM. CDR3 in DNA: TGTGCCAGCAGTATATCCGGACAGCTTTCTAACTATGGCTACACCTTC. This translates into CASSISGQLSNYGYTF.

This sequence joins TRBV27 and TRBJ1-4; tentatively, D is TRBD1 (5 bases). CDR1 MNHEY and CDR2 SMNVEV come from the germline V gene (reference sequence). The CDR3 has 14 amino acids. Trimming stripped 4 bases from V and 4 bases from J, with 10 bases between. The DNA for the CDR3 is TGTGCCAGCAGTTCCAGGACAAGTAATGAAAAACTGTTTTTT. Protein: CASSSRTSNEKLFF.